The sequence of this T cell receptor (beta chain) was determined in a study of PD-1 blockade in classical Hodgkin lymphoma. Study results and caveats: Newly diagnosed patients reportedly trailed healthy donors in baseline TCR diversity.

Using immunoSEQ multiplex PCR, the repertoire was profiled, and TCRdb retains in-frame clones only, with some absent. The sample has about 7,000 clones; over 70% are singletons. CDR3 size: 16 residues. The V segment lost 6 bases and the J segment 3 bases; nucleotides outside the gene matches: 7. From germline, CDR1 is MNHEY and CDR2 SMNVEV (reference sequence). Regarding this clone: Its antigen is not identified.

The time point here: newly diagnosed, previously untreated cHL patient sample. This sequence originates from a human donor with classical Hodgkin lymphoma. The chain combines TRBV27 with TRBJ1-4, with 10 bases aligning to TRBD1. Sequencing was carried out using peripheral blood mononuclear cells (PBMCs). In DNA, the CDR3 is TGTGCCAGCAGCCCCGGGACAGGGGAAGCTAATGAAAAACTGTTTTTT. Translation: CASSPGTGEANEKLFF.